The 26 T cell receptor beta chains presented below share a single source sample, sequenced in a study of blood T cell repertoires in COVID-19. The repertoire was sequenced with immunoSEQ multiplex PCR; TCRdb's copy has only in-frame clones and lacks some. The sample has approximately 170,000 clones; 84% are singletons. Sample: peripheral blood. All receptors come from a woman aged 80 or older with COVID-19, enrolled during active disease.

The chain recombines TRBV4-2 with TRBJ2-3, with 10 positions matching TRBD2. This CDR3 spans 17 amino acids. V trimming: 0 bases; J trimming: 6 bases; junction bases outside the gene matches: 9. Germline assignment: CDR1 LGHNA and CDR2 YNFKEQ. CDR3 residues: CASSQDNGTSVADTQYF. The CDR3 nucleotides read TGTGCCAGCAGCCAAGATAACGGGACTAGCGTGGCGGATACGCAGTATTTT.

CDR3 nucleotide sequence: TGTGCCAGCAGCTTTGGAACAGGGTCGTTTCAGCCCCAGCATTTT. It specifies CASSFGTGSFQPQHF. This rearrangement joins TRBV5-5 to TRBJ1-5, with a tentative D call TRBD1 (6 bases). The CDR3 totals 15 residues. With 2 bases removed from V and 6 bases from J, the gap between germline ends came to 15 bases. Looked up from germline, CDR1 is SGHKS and CDR2 is YYEKEE (reference sequence).

The chain is built from TRBV29-1 and TRBJ2-3; 8 bases agree with TRBD1. The CDR3 is 17 amino acids. V shed 2 bases, J shed 4 bases, and the junction held 14 bases outside the gene matches. Germline CDR1 is SQVTM and CDR2 is ANQGSEA. CDR3 loop: CSVEPGQATLWADTQYF. CDR3 nucleotide sequence: TGCAGCGTTGAACCGGGACAGGCGACTCTCTGGGCAGATACGCAGTATTTT.

The gene calls are TRBV10-3 and TRBJ2-1; 15 bases map to TRBD2. This CDR3 has 15 residues. V shed 10 bases and J 7 bases; nucleotides not matched to a gene: 8. Germline V lookup: CDR1 ENHRY, CDR2 SYGVKD. The CDR3 sequence is CATRTSGGAINEQFF. CDR3 nucleotides: TGTGCCACCCGGACTAGCGGGGGGGCGATAAATGAGCAGTTCTTC.

The chain uses TRBV4-1 and TRBJ2-3; the match to TRBD2 covers 14 bases. After removal of 5 bases from V and 6 bases from J, the junction contained 10 bases not matched to a gene. This CDR3 is 17 amino acids long. Germline assignment: CDR1 MGHRA and CDR2 YSYEKL. CDR3 region: CASSRRLAGGGRDTQYF. In nucleotides, the CDR3 is TGCGCCAGCAGCAGGCGACTAGCGGGGGGGGGTAGGGATACGCAGTATTTT.

The chain carries TRBV27 and TRBJ2-7, with 7 bases aligning to TRBD1. CDR3 length: 15 residues. J was trimmed by 1 base and V by 3 bases; bases with no gene match: 6. The V gene's germline CDR1 is MNHEY and CDR2 SMNVEV (reference sequence). CDR3 nucleotide sequence: TGTGCCAGCAGTTTTATCGGCAGGGGGTCCTACGAGCAGTACTTC. Amino acid sequence: CASSFIGRGSYEQYF.

The CDR3: CAISRDRGRDGYTF. The CDR3 DNA reads as TGTGCCATCAGCCGGGACAGGGGGCGTGATGGCTACACCTTC. The chain links TRBV10-3 to TRBJ1-2; 12 nucleotides match TRBD1. V was pared by 6 bases and J by 6 bases, with 5 bases of the junction left unmatched. CDR1 is ENHRY, CDR2 SYGVKD, per germline. This CDR3 comprises 14 residues.

The V gene is TRBV4-1, the J gene TRBJ2-7; D is unclear. The V end lost 0 bases, the J end lost 2 bases, and 11 bases lay between the germline ends. The CDR3 sequence is 15 residues long. Germline-derived CDR1 and CDR2 are MGHRA and YSYEKL. As DNA, the CDR3 is TGCGCCAGCAGCCAAGATCGGCTGGAGACCTACGAGCAGTACTTC. Encoded protein: CASSQDRLETYEQYF.

The V and J genes are TRBV5-1 and TRBJ2-3, with 9 bases aligning to TRBD1. Germline CDR1 and CDR2: SGHRS and YFSETQ. The CDR3 is 16 amino acids. V was pared by 3 bases and J by 4 bases, with 9 bases of the junction left unmatched. The DNA of the CDR3 is TGCGCCAGCAGCTCCTGGACAGGGGCCCGTGCAGATACGCAGTATTTT. Residues: CASSSWTGARADTQYF.

The gene calls are TRBV19 and TRBJ2-1, with D unresolved. Germline loops: CDR1 LNHDA, CDR2 SQIVND (reference sequence). V lost 3 bases, J lost 8 bases, and 11 bases lay in between. This CDR3 spans 13 amino acids. The CDR3 protein is CASSISNGDEQFF. Here the CDR3 DNA reads TGTGCCAGTAGTATCTCAAACGGTGATGAGCAGTTCTTC. Drawing the rest from reference TRBV19 and TRBJ2-1, the complete variable domain is DGGITQSPKYLFRKEGQNVTLSCEQNLNHDAMYWYRQDPGQGLRLIYYSQIVNDFQKGDIAEGYSVSREKKESFPLTVTSAQKNPTAFYLCASSISNGDEQFFGPGTRLTVL.

This chain joins TRBV6-4 and TRBJ2-2, with no clear D. Trimming removed 8 bases from V and 6 bases from J, with 10 bases in between. CDR1 MRHNA and CDR2 SNTAGT come from the germline V gene. The CDR3 is 12 amino acids. This chain's CDR3 is CASRGGSGELFF. The CDR3 nucleotides are TGTGCCAGCCGCGGCGGTTCCGGGGAGCTGTTTTTT.

This clone was observed a few times. This sequence joins TRBV3-1 (or the pseudogene TRBV3-2) and TRBJ1-2; the match to TRBD1 covers 9 bases. Germline V CDR1 and CDR2: LGHDT, YNNKEL (reference sequence). V lost 4 bases and J lost 8; bases outside the gene matches: 5. The CDR3 extends over 13 amino acids. CDR3 nucleotides: TGTGCCAGCAGCCTGGGACAGGGCGGGGGCTACACCTTC. Protein product: CASSLGQGGGYTF.

This clone was observed a handful of times. V is TRBV27 and J is TRBJ1-1; D is undetermined. V was pared by 6 bases and J by 0 bases, with 14 bases between. This CDR3 is built from 15 residues. The germline gives CDR1 MNHEY, CDR2 SMNVEV (reference sequence). The CDR3 reads CASSSTWSLNTEAFF. As DNA, the CDR3 is TGTGCCAGCAGCAGCACGTGGAGCCTGAACACTGAAGCTTTCTTT.

This clone was seen a single time. This chain joins TRBV7-2 and TRBJ2-1; 7 bases fit TRBD1. The J segment lost 9 bases and the V segment lost 5 bases, leaving 4 bases of the junction unmatched. Germline CDR1 and CDR2: SGHTA and FQGNSA. This CDR3 is built from 12 residues. CDR3 sequence: CASSRQGVEQFF. CDR3 nucleotide sequence: TGTGCCAGCAGCCGACAGGGCGTTGAGCAGTTCTTC.

Only one count was recorded for this clone. This CDR3 is CASRQGNYGYTF. In nucleotides, the CDR3 is TGTGCCAGCAGACAGGGGAACTATGGCTACACCTTC. The V call is TRBV2, the J call TRBJ1-2; TRBD1 matches at 7 bases. CDR1 is SNHLY and CDR2 is FYNNEI in the germline V gene. Losses at the gene ends were 6 bases for V and 2 bases for J; bases not matched to a gene: 0. CDR3 length: 12 residues.

The rearrangement joins TRBV11-2 to TRBJ1-1, with D unresolved. V was shortened by 5 bases and J by 6 bases, with 16 bases between the two germline ends. Germline CDR1 is SGHAT and CDR2 is FQNNGV. There are 14 residues in the CDR3. This CDR3 is CASSISRVLAEAFF. CDR3 nucleotides: TGTGCCAGCAGCATTTCTCGGGTATTAGCTGAAGCTTTCTTT.

J is TRBJ2-2 and V is TRBV5-5; a possible D gene is TRBD1 (5 bases). The CDR3 totals 15 residues. V was shortened by 0 bases and J by 1 base, with 7 bases between the two germline ends. The germline CDR1 and CDR2 sequences are SGHKS and YYEKEE (reference sequence). This chain's CDR3 is CASSLGTGNTGELFF. CDR3 in DNA: TGTGCCAGCAGCTTGGGTACAGGGAACACCGGGGAGCTGTTTTTT. Full variable domain (rest looked up from reference TRBV5-5 and TRBJ2-2): DAGVTQSPTHLIKTRGQQVTLRCSPISGHKSVSWYQQVLGQGPQFIFQYYEKEERGRGNFPDRFSARQFPNYSSELNVNALLLGDSALYLCASSLGTGNTGELFFGEGSRLTVL.

The chain recombines TRBV6-5 with TRBJ1-2, with 9 bases lining up with TRBD1. The CDR3 is 14 amino acids. V was pared by 6 bases and J by 3 bases, with 5 bases of the junction left unmatched. Per the germline V gene, CDR1 is MNHEY and CDR2 is SVGAGI. The CDR3 DNA follows: TGTGCCAGCAGACCCCGGACAGGGGACTATGGCTACACCTTC. Amino acid sequence: CASRPRTGDYGYTF.

CDR3 sequence (DNA): TGTGCCAGCAGCCGGGGGTCCCAAGAGACCCAGTACTTC. This translates into CASSRGSQETQYF. The rearrangement links TRBV11-2 to TRBJ2-5; a weak D match, TRBD2 (6 bases). CDR3 length: 13 residues. CDR1 and CDR2 (germline): SGHAT, FQNNGV. Trimming took off 5 bases at V and 1 base at J, with 8 bases between the two ends. Together with reference TRBV11-2 and TRBJ2-5, the CDR3 gives the full variable domain: EAGVAQSPRYKIIEKRQSVAFWCNPISGHATLYWYQQILGQGPKLLIQFQNNGVVDDSQLPKDRFSAERLKGVDSTLKIQPAKLEDSAVYLCASSRGSQETQYFGPGTRLLVL.

This clone has more than one count but fewer than ten. This sample also contains other DNA sequences that code for the same CDR3. V gene TRBV5-1 combines with J gene TRBJ1-4; 8 nucleotides line up with TRBD1. The V and J ends lost 0 bases and 5 bases, in that order; junction bases with no gene match: 0. The CDR3 spans 14 residues. Germline V gives CDR1 SGHRS, CDR2 YFSETQ. CDR3 loop: CASSLDRGNEKLFF. CDR3 in DNA: TGCGCCAGCAGCTTGGACAGGGGGAATGAAAAACTGTTTTTT.

Here the CDR3 DNA reads TGCGCCAGCAGCTTGCTTCCTAGCGGGAGGGCCCTCGAGGGAGATACGCAGTATTTT. Translated: CASSLLPSGRALEGDTQYF. The chain recombines TRBV5-1 with TRBJ2-3; 12 nucleotides match TRBD2. After removal of 1 base from V and 5 bases from J, the junction contained 14 bases not matched to a gene. The CDR3 is 19 residues long. CDR1 and CDR2 (germline): SGHRS, YFSETQ.

This sequence joins TRBV7-3 and TRBJ2-5; TRBD2 is a possible D gene (6 bases). CDR1 and CDR2 (germline): SGHTA, FQGTGA. This CDR3 has 14 residues. V was trimmed by 1 base and J by 4 bases, leaving 10 bases between them. The CDR3 DNA sequence: TGTGCCAGCAGCTTAAGCGGGACGGGAGAGACCCAGTACTTC. Residues: CASSLSGTGETQYF. Using reference TRBV7-3 and TRBJ2-5 for the parts outside the CDR3, the full variable domain is GAGVSQTPSNKVTEKGKYVELRCDPISGHTALYWYRQSLGQGPEFLIYFQGTGAADDSGLPNDRFFAVRPEGSVSTLKIQRTERGDSAVYLCASSLSGTGETQYFGPGTRLLVL.

This chain joins TRBV7-2 and TRBJ1-2; possible D gene TRBD1, 6 bases. There are 13 residues in the CDR3. CDR1 is SGHTA and CDR2 is FQGNSA in the germline V gene. Trimming left V 6 bases short and J 4 bases short, with 12 bases between. This CDR3 is CASRTGPLYGYTF. DNA of the CDR3: TGTGCCAGCAGAACAGGGCCCCTCTATGGCTACACCTTC.

The chain has TRBV5-1 and TRBJ2-5; 7 bases align to TRBD1. V shed 1 base and J 4 bases; nucleotides not matched to a gene: 4. Germline values: CDR1 SGHRS, CDR2 YFSETQ. CDR3 length: 14 residues. Written as DNA, the CDR3 is TGCGCCAGCAGCTTGAAGGGGGCCCGAGAGACCCAGTACTTC. Its translation is CASSLKGARETQYF.

This clone was observed a single time. The gene calls are TRBV2 and TRBJ1-6; maybe TRBD1 (5 bases). V lost 4 bases and J 0 bases, leaving 7 bases between the germline ends. This CDR3 region has 15 residues. The germline CDR1 and CDR2 sequences are SNHLY and FYNNEI. The chain's CDR3 is CASSGQSSYNSPLHF. The CDR3 DNA follows: TGTGCCAGCAGTGGACAGAGCTCCTATAATTCACCCCTCCACTTT.

V gene TRBV10-3 combines with J gene TRBJ2-3, with 10 bases fitting TRBD2. V was clipped by 5 bases and J by 5 bases; unmatched bases: 4. The CDR3 spans 14 residues. In germline, CDR1 is ENHRY, CDR2 SYGVKD. Written as DNA, the CDR3 is TGTGCCATCAGTAGCGGGGGGGTGGAAGATACGCAGTATTTT. This translates into CAISSGGVEDTQYF.